This T cell receptor (beta chain) was sequenced in a study of blood T cell repertoires in COVID-19. Background on the study: Both acute and convalescent COVID-19 samples were obtained from the United States, Italy and Spain. PBMCs, B-cell-depleted T cells, or T cells provided the cDNA or gDNA that made up the material.

In the source study's methods: Reference gene primer amplification in the assay estimated nucleated cell counts. The assay was immunoSEQ multiplex PCR, and TCRdb's table has in-frame clones only and misses some. The V and J calls and the clone size are those of that table, but D and trimming were determined from the DNA. The sample has over 15,000 clones, roughly 85% seen once; the top ten hold around 60%. From germline, CDR1 is MDHEN and CDR2 SYDVKM. Deletions cut 3 bases from V and 8 bases from J, with 13 bases between. This CDR3 is built from 14 residues. The sequencing sample was made of peripheral blood. The TCR comes from an older man with acute or convalescent COVID-19. The rearrangement links TRBV28 to TRBJ1-4, with D perhaps TRBD1 (5 bases). CDR3: CASSFHGGGEKLFF. Here the CDR3 DNA reads TGTGCCAGCAGTTTTCACGGGGGTGGGGAAAAACTGTTTTTT.